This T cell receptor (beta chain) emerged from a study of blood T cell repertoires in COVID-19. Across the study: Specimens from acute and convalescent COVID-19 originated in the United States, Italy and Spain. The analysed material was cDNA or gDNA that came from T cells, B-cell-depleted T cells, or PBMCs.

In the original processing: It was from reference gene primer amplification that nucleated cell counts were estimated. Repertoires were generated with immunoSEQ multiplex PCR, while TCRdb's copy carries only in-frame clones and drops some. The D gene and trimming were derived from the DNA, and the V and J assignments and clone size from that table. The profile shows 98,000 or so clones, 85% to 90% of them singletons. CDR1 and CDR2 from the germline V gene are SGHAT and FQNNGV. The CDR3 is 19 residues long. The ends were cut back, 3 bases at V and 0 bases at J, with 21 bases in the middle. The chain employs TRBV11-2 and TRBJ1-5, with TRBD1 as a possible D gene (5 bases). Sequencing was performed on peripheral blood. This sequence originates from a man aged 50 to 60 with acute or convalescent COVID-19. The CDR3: CASSFVRRARFYSNQPQHF. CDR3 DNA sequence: TGTGCCAGCAGCTTCGTACGCAGGGCTCGGTTTTATAGCAATCAGCCCCAGCATTTT.